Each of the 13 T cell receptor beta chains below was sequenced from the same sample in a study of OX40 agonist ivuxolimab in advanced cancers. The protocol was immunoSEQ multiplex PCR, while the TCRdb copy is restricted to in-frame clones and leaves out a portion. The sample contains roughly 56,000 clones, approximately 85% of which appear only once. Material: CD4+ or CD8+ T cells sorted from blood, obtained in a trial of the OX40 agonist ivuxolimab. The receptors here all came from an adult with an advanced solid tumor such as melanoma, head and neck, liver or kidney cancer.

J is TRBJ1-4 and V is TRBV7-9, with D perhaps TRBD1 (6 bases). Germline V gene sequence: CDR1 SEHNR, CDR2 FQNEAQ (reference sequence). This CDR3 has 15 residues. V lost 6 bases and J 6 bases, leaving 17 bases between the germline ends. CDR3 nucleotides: TGTGCCAGCAGTTCCACATCCCGACAGGATGAAAAACTGTTTTTT. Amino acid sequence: CASSSTSRQDEKLFF.

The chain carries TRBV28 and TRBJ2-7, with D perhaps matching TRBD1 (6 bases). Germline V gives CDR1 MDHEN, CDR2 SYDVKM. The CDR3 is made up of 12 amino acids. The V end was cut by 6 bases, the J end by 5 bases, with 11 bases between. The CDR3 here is CASRSQGHEQYF. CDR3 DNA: TGTGCCAGCAGGAGCCAGGGGCACGAGCAGTACTTC.

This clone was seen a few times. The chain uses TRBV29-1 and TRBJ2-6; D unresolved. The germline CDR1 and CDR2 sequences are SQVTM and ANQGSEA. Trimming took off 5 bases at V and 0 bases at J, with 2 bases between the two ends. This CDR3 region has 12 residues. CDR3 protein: CSVLSGANVLTF. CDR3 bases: TGCAGCGTTCTCTCTGGGGCCAACGTCCTGACTTTC.

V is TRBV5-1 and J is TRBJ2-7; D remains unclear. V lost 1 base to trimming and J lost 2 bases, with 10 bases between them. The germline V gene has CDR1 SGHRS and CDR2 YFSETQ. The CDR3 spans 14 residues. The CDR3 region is CASSLTLGPYEQYF. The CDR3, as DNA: TGCGCCAGCAGCTTGACCCTAGGTCCCTACGAGCAGTACTTC.

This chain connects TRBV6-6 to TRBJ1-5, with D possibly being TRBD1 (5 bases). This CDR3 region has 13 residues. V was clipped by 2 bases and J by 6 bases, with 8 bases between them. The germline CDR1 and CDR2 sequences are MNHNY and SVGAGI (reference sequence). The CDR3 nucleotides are TGTGCCAGCAGTTACGCGAGGGGTCAGCCCCAGCATTTT. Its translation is CASSYARGQPQHF.

CDR3 sequence reads: CASPRQETQYF. The CDR3 bases are TGTGCCAGCCCAAGACAAGAGACCCAGTACTTC. This chain uses TRBV2 with TRBJ2-5; the D is unclear. The CDR3 runs to 11 residues. CDR1 SNHLY and CDR2 FYNNEI come from the germline V gene. Trimming left V 8 bases short and J 2 bases short, with 6 bases between.

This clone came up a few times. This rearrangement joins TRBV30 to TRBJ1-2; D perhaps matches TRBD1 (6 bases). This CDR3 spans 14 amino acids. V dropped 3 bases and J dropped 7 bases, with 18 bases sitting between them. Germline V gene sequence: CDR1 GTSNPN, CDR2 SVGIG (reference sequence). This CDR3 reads CAWRTGLGVTGYTF. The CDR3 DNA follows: TGTGCCTGGAGAACAGGGTTAGGTGTCACTGGCTACACCTTC. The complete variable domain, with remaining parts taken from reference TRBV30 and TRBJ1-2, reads SQTIHQWPATLVQPVGSPLSLECTVEGTSNPNLYWYRQAAGRGLQLLFYSVGIGQISSEVPQNLSASRPQDRQFILSSKKLLLSDSGFYLCAWRTGLGVTGYTFGSGTRLTVV.

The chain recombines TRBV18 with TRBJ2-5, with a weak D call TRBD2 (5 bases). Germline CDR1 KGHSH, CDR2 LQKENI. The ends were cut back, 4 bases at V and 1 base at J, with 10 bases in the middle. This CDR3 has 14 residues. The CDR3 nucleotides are TGTGCCAGCTCACTGGACGGACTCCAAGAGACCCAGTACTTC. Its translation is CASSLDGLQETQYF.

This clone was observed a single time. CDR3 nucleotide sequence: TGTGCCACCAGCAGAGAGCTCGAAAGAGTGAAGCTGTTTTTT. Protein sequence: CATSRELERVKLFF. The chain recombines TRBV15 with TRBJ2-2; D is unresolved. Trimming removed 0 bases from V and 12 bases from J, with 14 bases in between. Looked up from germline, CDR1 is LNHNV and CDR2 is YYDKDF (reference sequence). The CDR3 is 14 residues long.

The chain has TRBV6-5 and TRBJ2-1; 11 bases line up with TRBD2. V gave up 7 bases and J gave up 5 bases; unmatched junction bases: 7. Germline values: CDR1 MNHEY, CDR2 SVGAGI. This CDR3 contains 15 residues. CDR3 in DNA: TGTGCCAGCATTAGACTAGCGGGGTCTAACAATGAGCAGTTCTTC. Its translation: CASIRLAGSNNEQFF.

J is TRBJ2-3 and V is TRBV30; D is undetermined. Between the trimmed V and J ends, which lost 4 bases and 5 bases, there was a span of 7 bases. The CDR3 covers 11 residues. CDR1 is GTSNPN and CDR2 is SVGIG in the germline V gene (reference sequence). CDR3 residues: CAWTMLDTQYF. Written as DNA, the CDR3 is TGTGCCTGGACTATGCTAGATACGCAGTATTTT.

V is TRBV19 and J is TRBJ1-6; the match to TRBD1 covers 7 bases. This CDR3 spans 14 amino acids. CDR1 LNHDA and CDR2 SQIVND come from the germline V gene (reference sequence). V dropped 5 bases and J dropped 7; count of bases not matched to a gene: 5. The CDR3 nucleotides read TGTGCCAGTAGTGGGGGACAGCAAAATTCACCCCTCCACTTT. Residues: CASSGGQQNSPLHF.

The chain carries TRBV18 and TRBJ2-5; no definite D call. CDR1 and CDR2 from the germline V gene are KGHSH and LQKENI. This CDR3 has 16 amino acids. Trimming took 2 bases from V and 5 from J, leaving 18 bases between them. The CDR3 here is CASSPIIAGSWETQYF. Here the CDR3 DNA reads TGTGCCAGCTCACCAATAATTGCAGGTTCTTGGGAGACCCAGTACTTC.